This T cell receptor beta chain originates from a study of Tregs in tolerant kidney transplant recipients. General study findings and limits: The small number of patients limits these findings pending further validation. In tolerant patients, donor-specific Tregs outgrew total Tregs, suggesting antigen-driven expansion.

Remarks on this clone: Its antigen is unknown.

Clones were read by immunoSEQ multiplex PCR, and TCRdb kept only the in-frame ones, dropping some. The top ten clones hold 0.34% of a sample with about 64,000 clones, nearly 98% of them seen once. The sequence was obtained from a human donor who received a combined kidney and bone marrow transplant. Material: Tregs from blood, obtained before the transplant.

CDR3 loop: CASSFSGLSNQPQHF. The CDR3 DNA reads TGCGCCAGCAGCTTCTCAGGGCTAAGCAATCAGCCCCAGCATTTT. The chain has TRBV5-1 and TRBJ1-5, with D possibly TRBD1 on 5 matching bases. V was pared by 2 bases and J by 1 base, with 10 bases between. CDR3 length: 15 amino acids. The germline V gene encodes CDR1 SGHRS and CDR2 YFSETQ.